This passage covers 31 T cell receptor beta chains from one sample sequenced in a study of beta chain features in type 1 diabetes. Sequencing targeted expressed TCRB transcripts, as all isolated RNA had been reverse transcribed. The method was immunoSEQ multiplex PCR; TCRdb's version includes in-frame clones alone and lacks a portion of them. Of fewer than 500,000 clones detected, approximately 15% appear once; the ten largest clones hold roughly 0.033%. The source material was naive CD4+ T cells from blood. The source of these receptors is a man aged 25 to 45 in good health.

This clone was picked up a small number of times. The rearrangement uses TRBV2 and TRBJ2-5; the D gene is possibly TRBD1 (6 bases). The germline V gene encodes CDR1 SNHLY and CDR2 FYNNEI. This CDR3 has 14 amino acids. Trimming shortened V by 6 bases and J by 2 bases, and 13 bases separated the two germline ends. The chain's CDR3 is CASRTGNSQETQYF. Here the CDR3 DNA reads TGTGCCAGCAGAACAGGGAACAGTCAAGAGACCCAGTACTTC. The entire variable domain, with the rest obtained from reference TRBV2 and TRBJ2-5, is as follows: EPEVTQTPSHQVTQMGQEVILRCVPISNHLYFYWYRQILGQKVEFLVSFYNNEISEKSEIFDDQFSVERPDGSNFTLKIRSTKLEDSAMYFCASRTGNSQETQYFGPGTRLLVL.

V and J are TRBV4-1 and TRBJ1-2; 7 bases map to TRBD1. The CDR3 is made up of 15 amino acids. V was pared by 0 bases and J by 8 bases, with 9 bases of the junction left unmatched. Germline V gene lookup returns CDR1 MGHRA and CDR2 YSYEKL. The CDR3 DNA is TGCGCCAGCAGCCAAGAAGGGGGCCTCCAGAAAGGCTACACCTTC. Protein product: CASSQEGGLQKGYTF.

This clone was observed a few times. This chain joins TRBV10-3 and TRBJ1-2, with 8 bases fitting TRBD1. V lost 6 bases to trimming and J lost 1 base; unmatched junction nucleotides: 7. Germline V CDR1 and CDR2: ENHRY, SYGVKD. This CDR3 has 15 amino acids. The CDR3 here is CAISDRTGRNYGYTF. The DNA for the CDR3 is TGTGCCATCAGCGATCGGACAGGGCGTAACTATGGCTACACCTTC.

This clone was observed a handful of times. The CDR3 DNA follows: TGTGCCAGCAGCTTAGTCGCAGGGAGGGGTCAGCCCCAGCATTTT. This encodes CASSLVAGRGQPQHF. The genes are TRBV7-2 and TRBJ1-5, with D possibly matching TRBD1 (5 bases). Trimming cost V 1 base and J 6 bases, with 13 bases left between them. Germline CDR1 is SGHTA and CDR2 is FQGNSA. There are 15 residues in the CDR3.

The chain combines TRBV5-4 with TRBJ2-1; 10 nucleotides line up with TRBD2. Germline lookup yields CDR1 SGHNT and CDR2 YYREEE (reference sequence). V shed 4 bases, J shed 12 bases, and the junction held 7 bases outside the gene matches. The CDR3 has 13 amino acids. The CDR3 protein is CASSLAGAPGQFF. CDR3 bases: TGTGCCAGCAGCCTAGCGGGAGCTCCTGGGCAGTTCTTC.

The chain uses TRBV12-5 and TRBJ2-3; D gene ambiguous. The CDR3 totals 12 residues. Trimming took off 7 bases at V and 2 bases at J, with 7 bases between the two ends. Germline V gives CDR1 LGHNT, CDR2 FRNRAP. The DNA for the CDR3 is TGTGCTAGTGACAAAACCACAGATACGCAGTATTTT. Protein: CASDKTTDTQYF.

V usage is TRBV30 and J usage is TRBJ2-1; tentative D call: TRBD2 (6 bases). Germline V CDR1 and CDR2: GTSNPN, SVGIG (reference sequence). CDR3 length: 15 residues. V lost 4 bases and J lost 0, with 13 bases in between. This CDR3 reads CAWMERVSSYNEQFF. DNA for the CDR3: TGTGCCTGGATGGAGCGGGTAAGCTCCTACAATGAGCAGTTCTTC.

The genes are TRBV7-2 and TRBJ2-3; perhaps D is TRBD1 or TRBD2 (6 bases each). Germline V lookup: CDR1 SGHTA, CDR2 FQGNSA. The length of the CDR3 is 17 residues. Trimming stripped 2 bases from V and 6 bases from J, with 21 bases between. CDR3 DNA: TGTGCCAGCAGCTTACGGGGGCAGGGGTTGTGGTTGGATACGCAGTATTTT. This encodes CASSLRGQGLWLDTQYF.

V is TRBV7-3 and J is TRBJ2-5, with unresolved D. The CDR3 contains 13 residues. Trimming stripped 1 base from V and 5 bases from J, with 8 bases between. Germline CDR1 is SGHTA and CDR2 is FQGTGA. The DNA for the CDR3 is TGTGCCAGCAGCTTAAACGTTAGGGAGACCCAGTACTTC. This encodes CASSLNVRETQYF.

V is TRBV7-3 and J is TRBJ2-1; 12 bases are shared with TRBD2. This CDR3 has 15 residues. The trim removed 5 bases at V and 5 bases at J, leaving 4 bases unmatched. Germline-derived CDR1 and CDR2 are SGHTA and FQGTGA. The CDR3 DNA reads TGTGCCAGCAGCCTGACTAGCGGGAGCAACAATGAGCAGTTCTTC. Translating gives CASSLTSGSNNEQFF.

V is TRBV4-3 and J is TRBJ1-1, with D maybe TRBD1 (5 bases). From germline, CDR1 is LGHNA and CDR2 YSLEER. CDR3 length equals 12 residues. V dropped 1 base and J dropped 10 bases, with 10 bases sitting between them. CDR3: CASSQGPGGAFF. CDR3 DNA sequence: TGCGCCAGCAGCCAAGGCCCCGGGGGAGCTTTCTTT.

The V and J genes are TRBV7-2 and TRBJ2-2; the D is unclear. CDR3 size: 14 residues. Germline CDR1 reads SGHTA; CDR2 reads FQGNSA. V lost 2 bases to trimming and J lost 3 bases, with 7 bases between them. The CDR3 is CASSLLAYTGELFF. The CDR3 nucleotides are TGTGCCAGCAGCTTATTGGCCTACACCGGGGAGCTGTTTTTT.

A few counts support this clone. The chain employs TRBV10-3 and TRBJ1-1, with 9 nucleotides matching TRBD1. The CDR3 contains 15 residues. CDR1 and CDR2 from the germline V gene are ENHRY and SYGVKD. The V gene end was trimmed by 0 bases and the J gene end by 11 bases; junction bases not matched to a gene: 10. CDR3: CAISESLGTGRRAFF. The CDR3 bases are TGTGCCATCAGTGAGTCCTTAGGGACAGGGCGACGGGCTTTCTTT.

This clone showed up just a few times. The rearrangement links TRBV7-2 to TRBJ2-4, with 12 bases identical to TRBD2. CDR3 length equals 17 residues. Trimming cost V 4 bases and J 1 base; bases outside gene matches: 5. Germline V gives CDR1 SGHTA, CDR2 FQGNSA. CDR3 coding DNA: TGTGCCAGCAGCTCTACTAGCGGGAGGCTGGCCAAAAACATTCAGTACTTC. It encodes CASSSTSGRLAKNIQYF.

On this clone: Sequence at one end of the junction differs from germline and may be a read error. The chain links TRBV30 to TRBJ1-2; D is ambiguous. Germline V gives CDR1 GTSNPN, CDR2 SVGIG (reference sequence). The CDR3 loop spans 13 amino acids. The CDR3 sequence is CAWSFAHTMAPIF. CDR3 in DNA: TGTGCCTGGAGTTTTGCGCATACTATGGCTCCGATCTTC.

CDR3: CASSQELGIHEQYV. The CDR3 DNA follows: TGCGCCAGCAGCCAAGAACTTGGCATTCACGAGCAGTACGTC. The V gene is TRBV4-3, the J gene TRBJ2-7; D is ambiguous. The CDR3 length is 14 residues. Germline V gene lookup returns CDR1 LGHNA and CDR2 YSLEER. V was clipped by 0 bases and J by 5 bases, with 11 bases between them.

This clone was counted a few times. The V and J genes are TRBV7-3 and TRBJ2-3; the match to TRBD2 covers 7 bases. The CDR3 totals 15 residues. Germline values: CDR1 SGHTA, CDR2 FQGTGA. With 8 bases clipped from V and 1 base from J, the junction kept 9 bases outside the gene matches. CDR3 DNA sequence: TGTGCCAGCGCCATCAGCGGGGTCCGCACAGATACGCAGTATTTT. Translated: CASAISGVRTDTQYF.

Only a few counts were recorded for this clone. The rearrangement joins TRBV29-1 to TRBJ2-5, with 7 bases that match TRBD2. Per germline, CDR1 SQVTM and CDR2 ANQGSEA. The CDR3 covers 13 residues. V shed 2 bases and J 3 bases; nucleotides not matched to a gene: 3. CDR3 loop: CSVEWRGKETQYF. CDR3 sequence (DNA): TGCAGCGTTGAATGGCGGGGGAAAGAGACCCAGTACTTC.

This clone was detected only a few times. The J gene is TRBJ2-5, the V gene TRBV4-1; D remains ambiguous. CDR1 is MGHRA and CDR2 is YSYEKL in the germline V gene. The germline V and J ends were trimmed by 2 bases and 1 base, with 17 bases remaining between them. The CDR3 consists of 17 residues. CDR3 sequence (DNA): TGCGCCAGCAGCCAATTTTCGGACCATCCAGTCCAAGAGACCCAGTACTTC. Translating gives CASSQFSDHPVQETQYF.

This clone was seen only a few times. As DNA, the CDR3 is TGTGCCAGTAGTCCCCGGACGTATTGGGATACGCAGTATTTT. Its translation is CASSPRTYWDTQYF. The chain links TRBV19 to TRBJ2-3; D gene uncertain. The CDR3 runs to 14 residues. V dropped 5 bases and J dropped 6 bases, with 15 bases sitting between them. The germline CDR1 and CDR2 sequences are LNHDA and SQIVND (reference sequence).

There are a few counts of this clone. The V call is TRBV7-6, the J call TRBJ2-7; 9 nucleotides align to TRBD1. The trim removed 4 bases at V and 7 bases at J, leaving 14 bases unmatched. The CDR3 has 16 residues. Germline V lookup: CDR1 SGHVS, CDR2 FNYEAQ. This CDR3 reads CASSSIQGARIGEQYV. CDR3 sequence (DNA): TGTGCCAGCAGCTCGATACAGGGGGCCCGGATTGGTGAGCAGTACGTC.

The CDR3 sequence: CAISAGQGVEQYV. As DNA, the CDR3 is TGTGCCATCAGTGCGGGACAGGGGGTTGAGCAGTACGTC. V and J are TRBV10-3 and TRBJ2-7; 11 bases align to TRBD1. The J segment lost 7 bases and the V segment lost 4 bases, leaving 3 bases of the junction unmatched. Germline V gene lookup returns CDR1 ENHRY and CDR2 SYGVKD. The CDR3 has 13 residues.

The V gene is TRBV7-2, the J gene TRBJ2-7; D might be TRBD2 (5 bases). The germline V gene encodes CDR1 SGHTA and CDR2 FQGNSA. The CDR3 runs 14 residues. Trimming cost V 2 bases and J 0 bases, with 8 bases left between them. The CDR3 loop is CASSLSGNSYEQYF. The CDR3 DNA sequence: TGTGCCAGCAGCTTATCGGGGAACTCCTACGAGCAGTACTTC.

This clone was detected once. This chain connects TRBV6-5 to TRBJ1-5, with a possible D match to TRBD1 (5 bases). Germline values: CDR1 MNHEY, CDR2 SVGAGI. The V and J ends lost 2 bases and 7 bases respectively, with 12 bases between them. CDR3 length: 14 residues. CDR3 sequence (DNA): TGTGCCAGCAGTTACGATGGGACTTCGCAGCCCCAGCATTTT. Protein product: CASSYDGTSQPQHF.

This clone was picked up a small number of times. The chain carries TRBV30 and TRBJ1-1, with 8 bases identical to TRBD1. Per germline, CDR1 GTSNPN and CDR2 SVGIG (reference sequence). The J segment lost 11 bases and the V segment lost 7 bases, leaving 15 bases of the junction unmatched. This CDR3 is 13 amino acids long. For the CDR3, the DNA is TGTGCCTCTCCTCCCGACAGGGGCCAGGGGGCTTTCTTT. Amino acid sequence: CASPPDRGQGAFF.

J is TRBJ1-5 and V is TRBV2; perhaps TRBD1 as D (5 bases). Germline V gene data show CDR1 as SNHLY and CDR2 as FYNNEI. This CDR3 is built from 11 residues. V lost 4 bases to trimming and J lost 13 bases, with 11 bases between them. The CDR3 sequence is CASSVTGPQHF. The CDR3 DNA reads as TGTGCCAGCAGTGTAACAGGTCCACAGCATTTT. Together with reference TRBV2 and TRBJ1-5, the CDR3 gives the full variable domain: EPEVTQTPSHQVTQMGQEVILRCVPISNHLYFYWYRQILGQKVEFLVSFYNNEISEKSEIFDDQFSVERPDGSNFTLKIRSTKLEDSAMYFCASSVTGPQHFGDGTRLSIL.

The chain links TRBV6-5 to TRBJ1-2; TRBD1 agrees at 9 bases. The trim removed 5 bases at V and 12 bases at J, leaving 10 bases unmatched. The CDR3 length is 13 residues. Germline CDR1 reads MNHEY; CDR2 reads SVGAGI. CDR3 in amino acids: CASSLGTGRFHTF. The CDR3 DNA follows: TGTGCCAGCAGTCTCGGGACAGGGAGATTCCACACCTTC.

In regard to this clone: This likely traces to a read error, being one base from a far larger clone. DNA of the CDR3: TGTGCCAGCAGCTTCACAGATACGCAGTATTTT. The encoded protein is CASSFTDTQYF. The V call is TRBV11-3, the J call TRBJ2-3; unclear D gene. Trimming pared 3 bases from V and 2 bases from J, leaving 0 bases between. Germline V gives CDR1 SGHNT, CDR2 YENEEA. The CDR3 is made up of 11 amino acids.

This clone was recorded a few times. The CDR3 nucleotides read TGTGCCAGCAGTGAAAGGTATGAGCAGTTCTTC. Protein: CASSERYEQFF. This chain joins TRBV25-1 and TRBJ2-1; D not certain. The germline V gene encodes CDR1 MGHDK and CDR2 SYGVNS. V lost 2 bases and J 8 bases, leaving 4 bases between the germline ends. The CDR3 is made up of 11 amino acids.

The chain has TRBV19 and TRBJ2-2, with D possibly called TRBD1 or TRBD2 (5 bases each). Germline CDR1 is LNHDA and CDR2 is SQIVND (reference sequence). Trimming removed 4 bases at V and 14 bases at J, with 14 bases between. The CDR3 length is 12 residues. Written as DNA, the CDR3 is TGTGCCAGTAGTAACGTTCCGGGACGACTGTTTTTT. It translates to CASSNVPGRLFF.

The chain links TRBV4-1 to TRBJ2-3; D gene ambiguous. Germline V gene sequence: CDR1 MGHRA, CDR2 YSYEKL. The CDR3 runs to 16 residues. V was clipped by 2 bases and J by 4 bases, with 16 bases between them. In DNA, the CDR3 is TGCGCCAGCAGCCAATTCGTAGGGCCGGGCCCAGATACGCAGTATTTT. The encoded protein is CASSQFVGPGPDTQYF.